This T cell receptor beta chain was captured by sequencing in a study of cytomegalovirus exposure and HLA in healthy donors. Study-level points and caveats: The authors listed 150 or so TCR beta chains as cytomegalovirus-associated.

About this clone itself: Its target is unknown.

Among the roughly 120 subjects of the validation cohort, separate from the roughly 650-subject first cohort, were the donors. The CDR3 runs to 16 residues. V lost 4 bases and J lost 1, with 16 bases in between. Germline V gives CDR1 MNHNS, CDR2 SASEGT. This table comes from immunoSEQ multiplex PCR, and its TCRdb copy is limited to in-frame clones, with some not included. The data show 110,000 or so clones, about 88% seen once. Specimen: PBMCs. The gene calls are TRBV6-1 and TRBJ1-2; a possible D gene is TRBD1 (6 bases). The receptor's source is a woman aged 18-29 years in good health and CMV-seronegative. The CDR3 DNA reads TGTGCCAGCAGTGTTTACAGGGCCCCTTTTAACTATGGCTACACCTTC. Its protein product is CASSVYRAPFNYGYTF.